These 28 T cell receptor beta chains came from one sample sequenced in a study of T cell responses to AZD1222 COVID-19 vaccine. Only in-frame clones appear in the TCRdb table, and some are missing; sequencing was by immunoSEQ multiplex PCR. This sample has around 160,000 clones, with around 94% found just once. The input for sequencing was peripheral blood, taken on day 0 of AZD1222 vaccination. Source of these receptors: an adult in good health.

V gene TRBV7-2 combines with J gene TRBJ1-6; no definite D call. Trimming removed 2 bases from V and 5 bases from J, with 7 bases in between. Germline V lookup: CDR1 SGHTA, CDR2 FQGNSA. This CDR3 region has 14 residues. CDR3 coding DNA: TGTGCCAGCAGCTTATTAGGGAATAATTCACCCCTCCACTTT. This sequence encodes CASSLLGNNSPLHF.

The genes are TRBV28 and TRBJ1-5, with D possibly TRBD1 on 5 matching bases. Germline loops: CDR1 MDHEN, CDR2 SYDVKM. The CDR3 runs to 13 residues. Trimming took off 7 bases at V and 5 bases at J, with 12 bases between the two ends. Here the CDR3 DNA reads TGTGCCAGCAAGAGGGGACTTCATCAGCCCCAGCATTTT. Its protein product is CASKRGLHQPQHF.

As concerns this clone: One end of the junction varies from germline; a read error may be responsible. CDR3 region: CAWGGIGQPIFIF. The CDR3 region has the DNA TGTGCCTGGGGGGGCATAGGACAGCCCATCTTTATCTTC. This chain uses TRBV30 with TRBJ2-7; TRBD1 might be the D (6 bases). Germline loops: CDR1 GTSNPN, CDR2 SVGIG (reference sequence). The CDR3 is 13 residues long.

This chain uses TRBV6-5 with TRBJ1-2; maybe TRBD1 (6 bases). Germline-derived CDR1 and CDR2 are MNHEY and SVGAGI. V dropped 0 bases and J dropped 6 bases, with 11 bases sitting between them. CDR3 length equals 14 residues. CDR3 amino acids: CASSYSGGQNGYTF. In DNA, the CDR3 is TGTGCCAGCAGTTACTCTGGGGGGCAAAATGGCTACACCTTC.

J is TRBJ1-1 and V is TRBV30; the D gene is possibly TRBD1 (5 bases). Germline V CDR1 and CDR2: GTSNPN, SVGIG (reference sequence). The CDR3 covers 13 residues. The germline V and J ends were trimmed by 4 bases and 3 bases, with 12 bases remaining between them. The CDR3 nucleotides read TGTGCCTGGAAGTGGGCCAGGGACACTGAAGCTTTCTTT. Its protein is CAWKWARDTEAFF.

The rearrangement uses TRBV24-1 and TRBJ2-3, with TRBD1 matching 8 bases. Per germline, CDR1 KGHDR and CDR2 SFDVKD. CDR3 length: 14 amino acids. J lost 3 bases, V lost 5 bases, and 3 bases had no gene match. CDR3 region: CATSAQGVTDTQYF. CDR3 nucleotides: TGTGCCACCAGTGCACAGGGGGTAACAGATACGCAGTATTTT.

This clone occurred once. The CDR3 nucleotides are TGTGCCAGCAGATACAATGGGGTAGGGCGAAAACTGTTTTTT. Translation gives CASRYNGVGRKLFF. The chain is built from TRBV6-5 and TRBJ1-4, with unresolved D. The V end was cut by 6 bases, the J end by 10 bases, with 18 bases between. The CDR3 length is 14 residues. Germline V lookup: CDR1 MNHEY, CDR2 SVGAGI.

J is TRBJ1-2 and V is TRBV20-1; D possibly corresponds to TRBD1 (6 bases). V shed 7 bases and J shed 6 bases, with 9 bases lying between them. This CDR3 region has 10 residues. CDR1 and CDR2 (germline): DFQATT, SNEGSKA (reference sequence). The CDR3 loop reads CSGRGNGYTF. The CDR3 nucleotides read TGCAGTGGCAGGGGTAATGGCTACACCTTC.

The chain joins TRBV5-4 to TRBJ1-1; D remains ambiguous. CDR3 size: 15 residues. The V end was cut by 2 bases, the J end by 0 bases, with 11 bases between. Germline V lookup: CDR1 SGHNT, CDR2 YYREEE (reference sequence). CDR3 DNA: TGTGCCAGCAGCTTAAGTGGCCAAGTGAACACTGAAGCTTTCTTT. Translation: CASSLSGQVNTEAFF.

The chain carries TRBV12-5 and TRBJ2-1; 9 positions agree with TRBD2. Trimming took 1 base from V and 7 from J; bases not matched to a gene: 11. The germline V gene encodes CDR1 LGHNT and CDR2 FRNRAP. The CDR3 is 17 residues long. The CDR3 bases are TGTGCTAGTGGTTTGGGAATCCTAGCGGGAACTTTAAATGAGCAGTTCTTC. Translation: CASGLGILAGTLNEQFF.

V and J are TRBV9 and TRBJ1-6; D might be TRBD1 (6 bases). Trimming pared 3 bases from V and 7 bases from J, leaving 11 bases between. Germline CDR1 SGDLS, CDR2 YYNGEE. This CDR3 contains 14 residues. The CDR3: CASSALQGNSPLHF. The CDR3 DNA is TGTGCCAGCAGCGCCCTACAGGGAAATTCACCCCTCCACTTT.

The V and J genes are TRBV11-2 and TRBJ2-1, with D perhaps matching TRBD1 or TRBD2 (5 bases each). This CDR3 has 18 amino acids. Trimming removed 2 bases from V and 4 bases from J, with 21 bases in between. CDR1 is SGHAT and CDR2 is FQNNGV in the germline V gene. CDR3 protein: CASSLMGQGLWGYNEQFF. The CDR3 coding sequence is TGTGCCAGCAGCTTAATGGGCCAGGGATTGTGGGGGTACAATGAGCAGTTCTTC.

The chain combines TRBV19 with TRBJ2-7, with TRBD2 identical over 7 bases. Germline CDR1 reads LNHDA; CDR2 reads SQIVND (reference sequence). The CDR3 runs 14 residues. J was trimmed by 7 bases and V by 6 bases; bases with no gene match: 12. In DNA, the CDR3 is TGTGCCAGTAGCCAGAGACTAGCATCTTGGGAGCAGTACTTC. Amino acid sequence: CASSQRLASWEQYF.

This sequence joins TRBV3-1 (or the pseudogene TRBV3-2) and TRBJ2-7; TRBD2 might be the D (5 bases). V gave up 2 bases and J gave up 7 bases, with 6 bases separating them. The CDR3 consists of 11 residues. Germline assignment: CDR1 LGHDT and CDR2 YNNKEL (reference sequence). The CDR3 loop is CASSQRGEQYF. Here the CDR3 DNA reads TGTGCCAGCAGCCAACGCGGGGAGCAGTACTTC.

V gene TRBV6-5 combines with J gene TRBJ1-1; the D gene is possibly TRBD1 (5 bases). The germline CDR1 and CDR2 sequences are MNHEY and SVGAGI. The CDR3 loop spans 13 amino acids. Trimming took 8 bases from V and 5 from J, leaving 15 bases between them. CDR3 DNA sequence: TGTGCCAGCGTCTTTGAAGCAGGGACTGAAGCTTTCTTT. It codes for CASVFEAGTEAFF.

In its sample, this clone was seen once. V is TRBV6-5 and J is TRBJ1-1; perhaps TRBD1 as D (6 bases). The germline V gene encodes CDR1 MNHEY and CDR2 SVGAGI. The V gene lost 6 bases and the J gene lost 7 bases, with 9 bases spanning the gap. This CDR3 contains 11 residues. The CDR3 spells CASRGGLEAFF. CDR3 sequence (DNA): TGTGCCAGCAGGGGGGGCCTTGAAGCTTTCTTT.

The V and J genes are TRBV7-2 and TRBJ2-5; either TRBD1 or TRBD2 may fit D (5 bases each). The V end was cut by 5 bases, the J end by 8 bases, with 9 bases between. CDR1 and CDR2 (germline): SGHTA, FQGNSA. The length of the CDR3 is 11 residues. The chain's CDR3 is CASSRRDTQYF. The CDR3 DNA reads as TGTGCCAGCAGCCGCCGGGACACCCAGTACTTC.

Only one count was recorded for this clone. This chain links TRBV5-5 with TRBJ1-3; the D gene is possibly TRBD1 (6 bases). Trimming removed 4 bases at V and 0 bases at J, with 11 bases between. CDR3 length: 15 residues. CDR1 and CDR2 from the germline V gene are SGHKS and YYEKEE (reference sequence). CDR3 sequence: CASSPQGFSGNTIYF. CDR3 DNA: TGTGCCAGCAGCCCTCAGGGGTTCTCTGGAAACACCATATATTTT.

The genes are TRBV24-1 and TRBJ2-3; no firm D call. Per germline, CDR1 KGHDR and CDR2 SFDVKD. The CDR3 runs 13 residues. The germline V and J ends were trimmed by 4 bases and 4 bases, with 8 bases remaining between them. The CDR3 region has the DNA TGTGCCACCAGTGAGGGCTTTGCAGATACGCAGTATTTT. It encodes CATSEGFADTQYF.

The chain uses TRBV23-1 and TRBJ1-5; the D gene is possibly TRBD1 (5 bases). TRBV23-1 is filed as an ORF, its function uncertain. The CDR3 length is 18 residues. The V end was cut by 0 bases, the J end by 4 bases, with 19 bases between. As DNA, the CDR3 is TGCGCCAGCAGTCAATCGAGGGTGTGGCAGGGAGGTAATCAGCCCCAGCATTTT. This codes for CASSQSRVWQGGNQPQHF.

This rearrangement joins TRBV3-1 (or the pseudogene TRBV3-2) to TRBJ1-2; tentatively, D is TRBD1 (6 bases). The CDR3 totals 13 residues. V lost 4 bases, J lost 7 bases, and 13 bases lay in between. Germline CDR1 LGHDT, CDR2 YNNKEL (reference sequence). CDR3 bases: TGTGCCAGCAGCCCAACCCGGACAGCTGGCTACACCTTC. This encodes CASSPTRTAGYTF.

Comment on this clone: One end of the junction varies from germline; a read error may be responsible. The chain has TRBV12-3 or TRBV12-4 and TRBJ2-4; D remains ambiguous. CDR3 size: 12 residues. The DNA of the CDR3 is TGTGCCAGCAGTTTTCTGCCAGGACCCAACCTCTTC. Amino acid sequence: CASSFLPGPNLF.

The chain couples TRBV14 to TRBJ2-7, with 9 positions matching TRBD1. This CDR3 contains 15 residues. CDR1 is SGHDN, CDR2 FVKESK, per germline. The V and J ends lost 5 bases and 2 bases, in that order; junction bases with no gene match: 7. The CDR3 is CASSKPGTGPYEQYF. DNA for the CDR3: TGTGCCAGCAGCAAACCCGGGACAGGGCCCTACGAGCAGTACTTC. Full variable domain (rest looked up from reference TRBV14 and TRBJ2-7): EAGVTQFPSHSVIEKGQTVTLRCDPISGHDNLYWYRRVMGKEIKFLLHFVKESKQDESGMPNNRFLAERTGGTYSTLKVQPAELEDSGVYFCASSKPGTGPYEQYFGPGTRLTVT.

The rearrangement links TRBV25-1 to TRBJ2-2, with D unresolved. The germline gives CDR1 MGHDK, CDR2 SYGVNS. Trimming took 1 base from V and 7 from J, leaving 7 bases between them. CDR3 size: 13 residues. As DNA, the CDR3 is TGTGCCAGCAGTGAATCTATCGGCGGGGAGCTGTTTTTT. Amino acids: CASSESIGGELFF.

This clone showed up just once. The chain joins TRBV2 to TRBJ2-5; D unclear. Trimming took off 3 bases at V and 5 bases at J, with 16 bases between the two ends. CDR3 size: 15 residues. Germline V gene data show CDR1 as SNHLY and CDR2 as FYNNEI. As DNA, the CDR3 is TGTGCCAGCAGTGAGTGGGCCCTTGGCTCGGAGACCCAGTACTTC. Its protein is CASSEWALGSETQYF.

The chain carries TRBV3-1 (or the pseudogene TRBV3-2) and TRBJ1-2; no firm D call. The CDR3 has 16 residues. V shed 0 bases and J shed 4 bases, with 15 bases lying between them. Germline CDR1 reads LGHDT; CDR2 reads YNNKEL (reference sequence). The CDR3 DNA sequence: TGTGCCAGCAGCCAAGATCTAGCGGCCACAGTCTATGGCTACACCTTC. This encodes CASSQDLAATVYGYTF.

The V call is TRBV15, the J call TRBJ1-1, with 9 nucleotides matching TRBD1. Germline V gene data show CDR1 as LNHNV and CDR2 as YYDKDF (reference sequence). After removal of 5 bases from V and 0 bases from J, the junction contained 4 bases not matched to a gene. The length of the CDR3 is 15 residues. As DNA, the CDR3 is TGTGCCACCAGCGCCGGGGACAGGGTGAACACTGAAGCTTTCTTT. Its translation is CATSAGDRVNTEAFF.

The chain couples TRBV7-9 to TRBJ1-4; D is unresolved. CDR3 size: 15 residues. V lost 3 bases to trimming and J lost 6 bases, with 14 bases between them. Germline V gene sequence: CDR1 SEHNR, CDR2 FQNEAQ (reference sequence). The CDR3 nucleotides read TGTGCCAGCAGCTTTGGAGGGAGGGCATATGAAAAACTGTTTTTT. Translating it yields CASSFGGRAYEKLFF.